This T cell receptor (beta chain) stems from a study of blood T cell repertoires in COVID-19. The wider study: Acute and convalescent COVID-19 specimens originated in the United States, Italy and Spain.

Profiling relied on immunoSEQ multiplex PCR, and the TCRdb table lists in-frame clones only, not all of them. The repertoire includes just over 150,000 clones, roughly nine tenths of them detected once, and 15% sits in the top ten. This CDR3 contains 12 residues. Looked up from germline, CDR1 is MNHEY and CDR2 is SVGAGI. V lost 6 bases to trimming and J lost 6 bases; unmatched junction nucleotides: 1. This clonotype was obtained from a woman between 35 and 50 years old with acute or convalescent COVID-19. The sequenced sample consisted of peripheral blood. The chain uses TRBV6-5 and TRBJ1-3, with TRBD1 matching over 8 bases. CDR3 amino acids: CASRTGANTIYF. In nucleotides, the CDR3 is TGTGCCAGCAGGACAGGGGCAAACACCATATATTTT.